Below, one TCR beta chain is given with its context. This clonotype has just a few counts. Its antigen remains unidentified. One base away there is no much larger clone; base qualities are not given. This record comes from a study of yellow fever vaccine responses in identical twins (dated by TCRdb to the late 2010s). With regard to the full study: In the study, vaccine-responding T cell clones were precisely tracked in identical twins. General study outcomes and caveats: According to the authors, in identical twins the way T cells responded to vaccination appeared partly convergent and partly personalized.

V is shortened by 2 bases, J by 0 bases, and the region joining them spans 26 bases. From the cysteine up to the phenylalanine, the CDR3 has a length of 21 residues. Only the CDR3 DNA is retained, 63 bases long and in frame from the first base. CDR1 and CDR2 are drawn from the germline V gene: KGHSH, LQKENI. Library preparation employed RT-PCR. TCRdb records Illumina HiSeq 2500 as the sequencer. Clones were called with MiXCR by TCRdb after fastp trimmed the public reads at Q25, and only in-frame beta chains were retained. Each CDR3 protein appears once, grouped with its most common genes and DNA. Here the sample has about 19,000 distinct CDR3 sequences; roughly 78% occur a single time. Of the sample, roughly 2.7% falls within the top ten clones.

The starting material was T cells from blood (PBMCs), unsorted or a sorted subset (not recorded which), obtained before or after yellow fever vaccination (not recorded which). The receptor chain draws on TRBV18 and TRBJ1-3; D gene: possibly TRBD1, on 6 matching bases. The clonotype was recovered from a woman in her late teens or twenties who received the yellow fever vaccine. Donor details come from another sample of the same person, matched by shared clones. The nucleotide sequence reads TGTGCCAGCTCACCAGCGTTCCCATTAAAACAGGGAATATTCTCTGGAAACACCATATATTTT. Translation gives CASSPAFPLKQGIFSGNTIYF.